One and the same sample provided the 20 T cell receptor beta chains below, sequenced in a study of shared clonotypes between healthy human individuals. Only in-frame clones appear in the TCRdb table, and some are missing; sequencing was by immunoSEQ multiplex PCR. The sample shows over 1.5 million clones, roughly 98% of them seen only once. Sequenced input: naive CD4+ T cells sorted from blood. Subset noted: CD45RA+ positively selected. These receptors all stem from a man between 25 and 39 years old in good health.

This clone was observed a single time. The J gene is TRBJ2-1, the V gene TRBV20-1, with 7 bases aligning to TRBD1. The CDR3 loop spans 11 amino acids. The J segment lost 12 bases and the V segment lost 4 bases, leaving 6 bases of the junction unmatched. Germline lookup yields CDR1 DFQATT and CDR2 SNEGSKA (reference sequence). The DNA for the CDR3 is TGCAGTGCTACGCCCGGGACAGTGCAGTTCTTC. It translates to CSATPGTVQFF.

The rearrangement joins TRBV7-3 to TRBJ2-6; D is perhaps TRBD1 (6 bases). The V gene lost 5 bases and the J gene lost 2 bases, with 19 bases spanning the gap. Per the germline V gene, CDR1 is SGHTA and CDR2 is FQGTGA. The CDR3 sequence is 18 residues long. Here the CDR3 DNA reads TGTGCCAGCAGCCCCGGCCCCAGGGGAGCACCTGGGGCCAACGTCCTGACTTTC. It yields the protein CASSPGPRGAPGANVLTF.

The chain carries TRBV5-4 and TRBJ2-3; D remains unclear. The germline V gene has CDR1 SGHNT and CDR2 YYREEE (reference sequence). The CDR3 sequence is 13 residues long. V was clipped by 4 bases and J by 2 bases, with 8 bases between them. DNA of the CDR3: TGTGCCAGCAGCCCGGGTTTCACAGATACGCAGTATTTT. This encodes CASSPGFTDTQYF.

J is TRBJ2-1 and V is TRBV7-6; D may be TRBD1 (5 bases). V was trimmed by 3 bases and J by 4 bases, leaving 13 bases between them. The CDR3 extends over 15 amino acids. The V gene's germline CDR1 is SGHVS and CDR2 FNYEAQ. DNA for the CDR3: TGTGCCAGCAGCTTCCTGCAGGGCCCTTACAATGAGCAGTTCTTC. This sequence encodes CASSFLQGPYNEQFF. The variable domain in full, completed from reference TRBV7-6 and TRBJ2-1, reads GAGVSQSPRYKVTKRGQDVALRCDPISGHVSLYWYRQALGQGPEFLTYFNYEAQQDKSGLPNDRFSAERPEGSISTLTIQRTEQRDSAMYRCASSFLQGPYNEQFFGPGTRLTVL.

The rearrangement links TRBV6-1 to TRBJ2-2; D not resolved. The germline gives CDR1 MNHNS, CDR2 SASEGT. The CDR3 contains 13 residues. V shed 4 bases and J shed 4 bases, with 7 bases lying between them. As DNA, the CDR3 is TGTGCCAGCAGTGCCGTGGGCACCGGGGAGCTGTTTTTT. Its translation is CASSAVGTGELFF.

This clone was seen only once. The chain employs TRBV11-1 and TRBJ2-5, with 9 bases fitting TRBD1. V gave up 5 bases and J gave up 1 base; unmatched junction bases: 5. CDR1 is SGHAT and CDR2 is FQDESV in the germline V gene (reference sequence). The CDR3 sequence is 15 residues long. The CDR3 reads CASSAQTGGQETQYF. The DNA of the CDR3 is TGTGCCAGCAGCGCGCAGACAGGGGGCCAAGAGACCCAGTACTTC.

Concerning this clone itself: Within the sample, other DNA sequences also encode this same CDR3. The CDR3 DNA is TGTGCCAGCAGCGTCCGGGACAGGGGCTACGAGCAGTACTTC. It yields the protein CASSVRDRGYEQYF. The rearrangement links TRBV5-4 to TRBJ2-7; 10 bases agree with TRBD1. V lost 4 bases and J lost 3; bases outside the gene matches: 4. The CDR3 is made up of 14 amino acids. Germline loops: CDR1 SGHNT, CDR2 YYREEE (reference sequence).

The V gene is TRBV6-4, the J gene TRBJ2-6; 7 bases line up with TRBD1. The CDR3 runs to 14 residues. Germline-derived CDR1 and CDR2 are MRHNA and SNTAGT. J gave up 2 bases and V 8 bases, and 3 bases lay outside the gene matches. CDR3 amino acids: CASSGQAGANVLTF. DNA for the CDR3: TGTGCCAGCTCAGGACAGGCTGGGGCCAACGTCCTGACTTTC.

The V call is TRBV5-6, the J call TRBJ2-4; TRBD1 agrees at 10 bases. This CDR3 spans 14 amino acids. CDR1 and CDR2 (germline): SGHDT, YYEEEE. The V gene end was trimmed by 0 bases and the J gene end by 12 bases; junction bases not matched to a gene: 6. This chain's CDR3 is CASSLVAGTGDQYF. CDR3 in DNA: TGTGCCAGCAGCTTGGTGGCCGGGACAGGGGATCAGTACTTC.

This chain uses TRBV30 with TRBJ1-2, with a tentative D call TRBD1 (5 bases). The CDR3 runs 14 residues. Germline V gene lookup returns CDR1 GTSNPN and CDR2 SVGIG (reference sequence). Trimming stripped 3 bases from V and 0 bases from J, with 11 bases between. The CDR3 loop is CAWSPDSTNYGYTF. CDR3 in DNA: TGTGCCTGGAGCCCAGACAGCACTAACTATGGCTACACCTTC.

Here the CDR3 reads CASRGYNEQFF. CDR3 DNA sequence: TGTGCCAGCAGGGGGTACAATGAGCAGTTCTTC. This chain connects TRBV6-1 to TRBJ2-1; D is unclear. Trimming pared 6 bases from V and 4 bases from J, leaving 4 bases between. CDR1 is MNHNS, CDR2 SASEGT, per germline. CDR3 length: 11 amino acids.

V is TRBV11-2 and J is TRBJ1-5; 7 bases agree with TRBD1. The CDR3 covers 14 residues. V lost 6 bases, J lost 9 bases, and 11 bases stayed unmatched. Germline CDR1 reads SGHAT; CDR2 reads FQNNGV. CDR3 coding DNA: TGTGCCAGCAGTTCCGGGCAGGGGGGCTTGCCCCAGCATTTT. Protein sequence: CASSSGQGGLPQHF.

J is TRBJ2-6 and V is TRBV5-4; weak D call: TRBD2 (5 bases). The CDR3 consists of 16 residues. Germline CDR1 reads SGHNT; CDR2 reads YYREEE (reference sequence). The V end was cut by 4 bases, the J end by 0 bases, with 11 bases between. The CDR3 here is CASSKGADSGANVLTF. CDR3 sequence (DNA): TGTGCCAGCAGCAAGGGAGCGGACTCTGGGGCCAACGTCCTGACTTTC.

The chain combines TRBV10-3 with TRBJ2-1; perhaps TRBD2 as D (5 bases). Germline V gene data show CDR1 as ENHRY and CDR2 as SYGVKD. This CDR3 is built from 16 residues. The V end was cut by 6 bases, the J end by 1 base, with 16 bases between. The DNA of the CDR3 is TGTGCCATCAGGGTTAGCGTAGGGAGTTCCTACAATGAGCAGTTCTTC. Translation: CAIRVSVGSSYNEQFF.

The CDR3 loop reads CASSVVQGEMNTEAFF. In DNA form, the CDR3 reads TGTGCCAGCAGCGTAGTACAGGGGGAGATGAACACTGAAGCTTTCTTT. The genes are TRBV9 and TRBJ1-1, with 8 bases that match TRBD1. CDR3 length equals 16 residues. The trim removed 0 bases at V and 0 bases at J, leaving 4 bases unmatched. CDR1 and CDR2 (germline): SGDLS, YYNGEE. Combining the CDR3 with reference TRBV9 and TRBJ1-1 gives the whole variable domain DSGVTQTPKHLITATGQRVTLRCSPRSGDLSVYWYQQSLDQGLQFLIQYYNGEERAKGNILERFSAQQFPDLHSELNLSSLELGDSALYFCASSVVQGEMNTEAFFGQGTRLTVV.

The rearrangement links TRBV5-1 to TRBJ2-1; 10 nucleotides align to TRBD2. V trimming: 2 bases; J trimming: 8 bases; junction bases outside the gene matches: 13. This CDR3 comprises 17 residues. Germline values: CDR1 SGHRS, CDR2 YFSETQ. The CDR3 region has the DNA TGCGCCAGCAGCTTACCGATAGCGGGAGGAGTACACGATGAGCAGTTCTTC. Its protein product is CASSLPIAGGVHDEQFF.

This clone was picked up one time. The rearrangement links TRBV7-2 to TRBJ2-5, with D uncertain. CDR1 and CDR2 (germline): SGHTA, FQGNSA. This CDR3 comprises 15 residues. Trimming removed 0 bases from V and 1 base from J, with 9 bases in between. CDR3 DNA: TGTGCCAGCAGCTTAGCGGTCGCACCCCAAGAGACCCAGTACTTC. It is translated as CASSLAVAPQETQYF.

The CDR3 spells CASSLAAGVSAGELFF. In DNA form, the CDR3 reads TGTGCCAGCAGCTTAGCGGCGGGAGTCAGCGCCGGGGAGCTGTTTTTT. J is TRBJ2-2 and V is TRBV7-9, with 7 bases matching TRBD2. CDR3 size: 16 residues. With V trimmed by 0 bases and J by 6 bases, 7 bases remained unmatched. In germline, CDR1 is SEHNR, CDR2 FQNEAQ (reference sequence). Supplemented by reference TRBV7-9 and TRBJ2-2, the full variable domain reads DTGVSQNPRHKITKRGQNVTFRCDPISEHNRLYWYRQTLGQGPEFLTYFQNEAQLEKSRLLSDRFSAERPKGSFSTLEIQRTEQGDSAMYLCASSLAAGVSAGELFFGEGSRLTVL.

The chain uses TRBV28 and TRBJ2-7; 10 nucleotides align to TRBD1. The V segment lost 6 bases and the J segment 1 base; nucleotides outside the gene matches: 18. The CDR3 consists of 19 residues. CDR1 and CDR2 (germline): MDHEN, SYDVKM. CDR3 DNA: TGTGCCAGCAGCTCCCCACAACCGGACAGGGGGGGATGGTCCTACGAGCAGTACTTC. The encoded protein is CASSSPQPDRGGWSYEQYF.

The chain couples TRBV28 to TRBJ2-7; 9 bases agree with TRBD2. CDR1 is MDHEN and CDR2 is SYDVKM in the germline V gene. Unmatched junction bases numbered 10, after V lost 5 bases and J lost 2 bases. The length of the CDR3 is 16 residues. This chain's CDR3 is CASSKLLAGETYEQYF. In nucleotides, the CDR3 is TGTGCCAGCAGTAAATTACTAGCGGGCGAGACCTACGAGCAGTACTTC.